These 13 T cell receptor beta chains were sequenced from one sample in a study of Ad26.COV2.S vaccination and SARS-CoV-2 variants. This sample's treatment: 19 received Ad26.COV2.S at low or high dose, single or two shots; roughly five received placebo; per-sample allocation not given. Sampling was performed 63 days after the first vaccine or placebo injection. Assay used: immunoSEQ multiplex PCR; TCRdb lists only in-frame clones, some missing. The data contain a few hundred thousand clones, about 93% of them singletons. The sequencing here drew on peripheral blood, taken in a trial of Ad26.COV2.S vaccine versus placebo. These TCRs come from a person between 18 and 65 years old who received the Ad26.COV2.S COVID-19 vaccine or a placebo.

This clone has just a few counts. This chain uses TRBV24-1 with TRBJ1-5, with unresolved D. Trimming cost V 4 bases and J 4 bases, with 10 bases left between them. The CDR3 is 14 residues long. Germline assignment: CDR1 KGHDR and CDR2 SFDVKD. As DNA, the CDR3 is TGTGCCACCAGTGAATCATGGACGAATCAGCCCCAGCATTTT. Amino acids: CATSESWTNQPQHF.

This chain links TRBV28 with TRBJ2-7; D is possibly TRBD1 or TRBD2 (6 bases each). CDR1 and CDR2 (germline): MDHEN, SYDVKM. This CDR3 is built from 13 residues. V lost 1 base to trimming and J lost 6 bases, with 10 bases between them. DNA for the CDR3: TGTGCCAGCAGTTTATTGGGGGGCCGCGAGCAGTACTTC. It specifies CASSLLGGREQYF.

V and J are TRBV29-1 and TRBJ1-2, with D hard to call. CDR3 length: 13 amino acids. V was clipped by 4 bases and J by 1 base, with 10 bases between them. Looked up from germline, CDR1 is SQVTM and CDR2 is ANQGSEA. The CDR3, as DNA: TGCAGCGTTGGGCAGGACTATAACTATGGCTACACCTTC. Its protein is CSVGQDYNYGYTF.

The genes are TRBV4-2 and TRBJ2-1, with 7 bases fitting TRBD1. Unmatched junction bases numbered 6, after V lost 8 bases and J lost 5 bases. The V gene's germline CDR1 is LGHNA and CDR2 YNFKEQ. CDR3 length: 13 residues. CDR3 sequence: CASSDRVDNEQFF. The CDR3 coding sequence is TGTGCCAGCTCTGACAGGGTCGACAATGAGCAGTTCTTC.

The chain combines TRBV6-2 or TRBV6-3 with TRBJ2-1; D perhaps matches TRBD2 (5 bases). Germline values: CDR1 MNHEY, CDR2 SVGEGT. The CDR3 runs to 13 residues. Trimming stripped 5 bases from V and 2 bases from J, with 7 bases between. DNA for the CDR3: TGTGCCAGCAGTCCAGCGGCCTACAATGAGCAGTTCTTC. Its protein is CASSPAAYNEQFF.

The genes are TRBV19 and TRBJ2-1; 7 nucleotides line up with TRBD1. The germline CDR1 and CDR2 sequences are LNHDA and SQIVND (reference sequence). Trimming cost V 2 bases and J 4 bases; bases outside gene matches: 5. The CDR3 loop spans 15 amino acids. CDR3 DNA: TGTGCCAGTAGTATAATGCAGGGGGAATACAATGAGCAGTTCTTC. This translates into CASSIMQGEYNEQFF.

This chain links TRBV6-2 or TRBV6-3 with TRBJ2-3; 7 nucleotides align to TRBD1. Germline V gives CDR1 MNHEY, CDR2 SVGEGT. V was clipped by 7 bases and J by 2 bases; unmatched bases: 15. The CDR3 consists of 17 residues. CDR3 DNA sequence: TGTGCCAGCACCCCCCGCACAAGACAGGGCGCCACAGATACGCAGTATTTT. Translated: CASTPRTRQGATDTQYF.

The V and J genes are TRBV6-2 or TRBV6-3 and TRBJ1-5; possible D gene TRBD1, 6 bases. Germline V gene data show CDR1 as MNHEY and CDR2 as SVGEGT. The CDR3 is made up of 16 amino acids. V lost 0 bases and J 6 bases, leaving 15 bases between the germline ends. CDR3 sequence reads: CASSYSRPGETQPQHF. Written as DNA, the CDR3 is TGTGCCAGCAGTTACTCGAGGCCAGGGGAAACTCAGCCCCAGCATTTT.

The sample holds a few counts of this clone. V is TRBV5-4 and J is TRBJ2-7; D is perhaps TRBD2 (6 bases). Germline V gene sequence: CDR1 SGHNT, CDR2 YYREEE (reference sequence). The CDR3 covers 12 residues. Trimming removed 1 base from V and 11 bases from J, with 13 bases in between. The CDR3 DNA reads as TGTGCCAGCAGCTTGCCGGGAGAGAAGGAGTACTTC. As protein: CASSLPGEKEYF.

V is TRBV6-5 and J is TRBJ2-5, with D tentatively TRBD1 or TRBD2 (6 bases each). Trimming pared 5 bases from V and 5 bases from J, leaving 15 bases between. The CDR3 consists of 14 residues. Germline values: CDR1 MNHEY, CDR2 SVGAGI. CDR3 residues: CASSTTGTSETQYF. The CDR3 bases are TGTGCCAGCAGTACCACAGGGACTTCGGAGACCCAGTACTTC.

V gene TRBV18 combines with J gene TRBJ2-7, with D possibly being TRBD2 (5 bases). CDR3 length equals 14 residues. Germline values: CDR1 KGHSH, CDR2 LQKENI. Trimming pared 3 bases from V and 5 bases from J, leaving 14 bases between. The CDR3 bases are TGTGCCAGCTCACCTCCGGGCTCGGGGAACGAGCAGTACTTC. The encoded protein is CASSPPGSGNEQYF.

V gene TRBV9 combines with J gene TRBJ2-1; D is undetermined. Trimming shortened V by 3 bases and J by 7 bases, and 14 bases separated the two germline ends. CDR1 and CDR2 (germline): SGDLS, YYNGEE. The length of the CDR3 is 14 residues. CDR3 sequence: CASSAAGLWNEQFF. In nucleotides, the CDR3 is TGTGCCAGCAGCGCGGCCGGGCTTTGGAATGAGCAGTTCTTC.

This clone was seen once. This rearrangement joins TRBV12-3 or TRBV12-4 to TRBJ1-1; D unresolved. Trimming cost V 3 bases and J 3 bases, with 5 bases left between them. The CDR3 is 12 residues long. Here the CDR3 reads CASSFVDTEAFF. DNA for the CDR3: TGTGCCAGCAGTTTTGTGGACACTGAAGCTTTCTTT.